These T cell receptor beta chains were read from a single sample in a study of blood T cell repertoires in COVID-19. Repertoires were generated with immunoSEQ multiplex PCR, while TCRdb's copy carries only in-frame clones and drops some. This sample carries some 200,000 clones, about four fifths of them seen once, and the ten largest clones take 9.5% to 12%. Sequencing was done on a sample of peripheral blood. These receptors were taken from a woman in her 40s with COVID-19, enrolled during active disease. Both conserved end residues are part of each CDR3. The order of the fields is V gene, CDR3 protein.

V: TRBV30
CDR3: CAWSAEGQGFGLGNQPQHF

V: TRBV5-4
CDR3: CASSTDRGRNEKLFF

V: TRBV11-3
CDR3: CASSARTGIGDEQFF

V: TRBV28
CDR3: CASSYPGLADYEQYF

V: TRBV5-4
CDR3: CASSRGQWDSPLHF

V: TRBV30
CDR3: CAWSPLAFEKLFF

V: TRBV23-1
CDR3: CASSQGQGRSSTDTQYF

V: TRBV5-1
CDR3: CASSLAFTVNTGELFF

V: TRBV11-2
CDR3: CASSYPVAGGYNEQFF

V: TRBV29-1
CDR3: CSVRTGMNEQFF

V: TRBV5-1
CDR3: CASSPPTGSYEQYF

V: TRBV27
CDR3: CASSLTQGAEDYGYTF

V: TRBV28
CDR3: CATRQGGFGYTF

V: TRBV3-1/TRBV3-2
CDR3: CASSLQGAGGYTF

V: TRBV16
CDR3: CASSHPDRGPSGNTIYF

V: TRBV7-8
CDR3: CASSSSSDTQYF

V: TRBV27
CDR3: CASSLSGLAGGRSYNEQFF

V: TRBV28
CDR3: CASSLTRTNEQFF

V: TRBV12-3/TRBV12-4
CDR3: CASSPEGTEAFF

V: TRBV7-8
CDR3: CASSLGTGRSGNTIYF

V: TRBV19
CDR3: CASSRGDRVGGYTF

V: TRBV19
CDR3: CASMTGNTEAFF

V: TRBV11-2
CDR3: CASSLSEGLNYGYTF

V: TRBV10-3
CDR3: CAKLAGGRRNSTDTQYF

V: TRBV6-4
CDR3: CASSESDSTGELFF

V: TRBV15
CDR3: CATTGPIAGGPRVGETQYF